This T cell receptor (beta chain) appears in the sequencing data of a study of T cell responses to AZD1222 COVID-19 vaccine. Findings of the study overall: Spike-specific TCR repertoires showed rising breadth and depth after two AZD1222 doses. At baseline, just five to seven AZD1222 recipients tested seropositive. At 160-218 and 743-854, vaccine-associated CD4 TCRs were dominant, and they spanned spike.

V lost 6 bases and J lost 3, with 12 bases in between. Germline V gene data show CDR1 as MNHEY and CDR2 as SVGAGI. The CDR3 is 13 residues long. The assay was immunoSEQ multiplex PCR, and TCRdb's table has in-frame clones only and misses some. The sample lists some 69,000 clones, 80% occurring once. Comment on this clone: Its antigen remains unknown.

The chain employs TRBV6-5 and TRBJ2-7; D is uncertain. The receptor's source is an adult who received the AZD1222 COVID-19 vaccine. The source material was peripheral blood, sampled 28 days after the second AZD1222 dose. The chain's CDR3 is CASRNDSVYEQYF. As DNA, the CDR3 is TGTGCCAGCAGAAACGACTCTGTCTACGAGCAGTACTTC.